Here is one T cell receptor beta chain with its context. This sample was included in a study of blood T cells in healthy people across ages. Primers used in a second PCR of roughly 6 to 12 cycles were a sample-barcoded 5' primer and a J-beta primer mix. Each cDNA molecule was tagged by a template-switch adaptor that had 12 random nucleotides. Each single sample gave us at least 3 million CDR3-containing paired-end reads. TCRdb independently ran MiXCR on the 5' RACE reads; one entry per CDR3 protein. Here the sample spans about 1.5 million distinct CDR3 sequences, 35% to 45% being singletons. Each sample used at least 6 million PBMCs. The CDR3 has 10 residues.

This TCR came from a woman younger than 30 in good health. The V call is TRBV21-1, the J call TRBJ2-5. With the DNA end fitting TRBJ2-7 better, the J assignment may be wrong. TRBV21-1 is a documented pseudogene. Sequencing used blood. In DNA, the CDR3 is TGTGCCAGCGATTCCTACGAGCAGTACTTC. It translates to CASDSYEQYF.